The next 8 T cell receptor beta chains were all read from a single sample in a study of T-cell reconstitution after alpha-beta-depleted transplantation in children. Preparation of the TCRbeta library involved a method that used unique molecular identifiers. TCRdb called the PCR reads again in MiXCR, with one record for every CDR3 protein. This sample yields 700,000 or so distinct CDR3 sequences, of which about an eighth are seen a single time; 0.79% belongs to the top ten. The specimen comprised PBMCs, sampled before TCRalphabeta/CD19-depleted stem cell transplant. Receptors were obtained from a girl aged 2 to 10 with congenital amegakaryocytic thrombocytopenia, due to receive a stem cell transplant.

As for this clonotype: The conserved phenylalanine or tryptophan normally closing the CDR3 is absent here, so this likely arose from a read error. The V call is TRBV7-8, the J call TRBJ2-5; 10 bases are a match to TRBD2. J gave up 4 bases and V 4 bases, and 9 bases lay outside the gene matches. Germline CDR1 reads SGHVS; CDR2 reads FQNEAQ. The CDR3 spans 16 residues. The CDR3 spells CASSSGLADLPETQYL. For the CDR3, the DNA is TGTGCCAGCAGCTCAGGACTAGCGGACCTCCCAGAGACCCAGTACTTA.

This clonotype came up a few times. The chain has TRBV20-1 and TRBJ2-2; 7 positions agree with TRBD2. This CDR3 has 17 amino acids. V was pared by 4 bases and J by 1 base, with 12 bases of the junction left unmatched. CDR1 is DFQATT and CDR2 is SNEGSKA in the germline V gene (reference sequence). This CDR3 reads CSATKPPQRENTGELFF. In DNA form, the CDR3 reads TGCAGTGCTACCAAACCTCCACAGCGGGAGAACACCGGGGAGCTGTTTTTT.

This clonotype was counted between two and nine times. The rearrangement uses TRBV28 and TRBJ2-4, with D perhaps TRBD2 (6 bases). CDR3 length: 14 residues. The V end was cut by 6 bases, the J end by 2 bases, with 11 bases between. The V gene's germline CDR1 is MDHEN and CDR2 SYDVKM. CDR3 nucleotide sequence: TGTGCCAGCAGGGCCCGCGGGACCAAAAACATTCAGTACTTC. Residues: CASRARGTKNIQYF.

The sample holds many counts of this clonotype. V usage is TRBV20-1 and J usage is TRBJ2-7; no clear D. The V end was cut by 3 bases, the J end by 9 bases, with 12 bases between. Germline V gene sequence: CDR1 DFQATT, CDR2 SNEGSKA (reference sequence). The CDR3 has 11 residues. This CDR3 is CSASSWSVQYF. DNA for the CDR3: TGCAGTGCTAGCAGTTGGTCCGTGCAGTACTTC.

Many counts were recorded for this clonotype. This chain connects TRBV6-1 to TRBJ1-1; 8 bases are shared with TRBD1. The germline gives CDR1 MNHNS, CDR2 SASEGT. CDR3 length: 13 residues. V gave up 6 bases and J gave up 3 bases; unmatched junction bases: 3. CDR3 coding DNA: TGTGCCAGCAGGGACAGGGATTACACTGAAGCTTTCTTT. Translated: CASRDRDYTEAFF.

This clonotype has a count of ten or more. CDR3 DNA: TGCAGTGCTTATGGATCGGGACTAGCCAACAATGAGCAGTTCTTC. Protein sequence: CSAYGSGLANNEQFF. The rearrangement uses TRBV20-1 and TRBJ2-1, with TRBD2 matching over 9 bases. The CDR3 runs to 15 residues. With 5 bases clipped from V and 5 bases from J, the junction kept 10 bases outside the gene matches. In germline, CDR1 is DFQATT, CDR2 SNEGSKA (reference sequence).

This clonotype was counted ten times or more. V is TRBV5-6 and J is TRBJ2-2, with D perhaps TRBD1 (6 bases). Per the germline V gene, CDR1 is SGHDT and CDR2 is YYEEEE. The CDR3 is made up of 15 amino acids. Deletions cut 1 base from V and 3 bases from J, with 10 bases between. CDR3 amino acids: CASSLTGRDTGELFF. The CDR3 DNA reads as TGTGCCAGCAGCTTGACAGGGCGGGACACCGGGGAGCTGTTTTTT. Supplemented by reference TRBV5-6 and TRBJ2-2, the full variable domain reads DAGVTQSPTHLIKTRGQQVTLRCSPKSGHDTVSWYQQALGQGPQFIFQYYEEEERQRGNFPDRFSGHQFPNYSSELNVNALLLGDSALYLCASSLTGRDTGELFFGEGSRLTVL.

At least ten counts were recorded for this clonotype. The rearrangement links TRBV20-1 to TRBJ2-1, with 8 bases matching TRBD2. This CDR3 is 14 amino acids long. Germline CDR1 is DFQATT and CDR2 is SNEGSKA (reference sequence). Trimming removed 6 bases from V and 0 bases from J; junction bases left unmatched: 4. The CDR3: CSAMSGSSYNEQFF. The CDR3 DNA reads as TGCAGTGCGATGAGCGGGAGCTCCTACAATGAGCAGTTCTTC.